This TCR beta chain originates from a study of blood T cells in healthy people across ages. A second PCR, run for about 6 to 11 cycles, used a sample-barcoded 5' primer plus a J-beta primer mix. TCRdb re-derived calls from the 5' RACE reads in MiXCR, one entry per CDR3 protein. The table includes 800,000 or so distinct CDR3 sequences, approximately 25% detected once. Each donor gave about 9.3 milliliters of peripheral blood. Isolated per sample were at least 6.5 million PBMCs. The CDR3 sequence is 15 residues long. Germline CDR1 and CDR2: MNHEY and SVGEGT. V lost 6 bases, J lost 2 bases, and 16 bases lay in between. These data were also filed under a second study, of T cells of mothers and their children.

This sequence joins TRBV6-2 or TRBV6-3 and TRBJ1-2, with D hard to call. The sequencing sample was made of blood. This clonotype originated in a boy between 5 and 17 years old in good health. CDR3 loop: CASSFEAQFNYGYTF. In DNA form, the CDR3 reads TGTGCCAGCAGCTTCGAGGCCCAATTCAACTATGGCTACACCTTC.